The 14 T cell receptor beta chains listed next were all sequenced from one sample in a study of OX40 agonist ivuxolimab in advanced cancers. Sequencing used immunoSEQ multiplex PCR; TCRdb keeps in-frame clones, though not all of them. The repertoire consists of about 35,000 clones, with about 82% occurring once and the leading ten covering 23%. Here the sequenced sample was CD4+ or CD8+ T cells sorted from blood, taken in a trial of the OX40 agonist ivuxolimab. The receptor set was obtained from an adult with an advanced solid tumor such as melanoma, head and neck, liver or kidney cancer.

The rearrangement uses TRBV14 and TRBJ2-1; 12 nucleotides align to TRBD2. The CDR3 spans 19 residues. V was pared by 5 bases and J by 0 bases, with 11 bases of the junction left unmatched. Germline CDR1 is SGHDN and CDR2 is FVKESK. The CDR3 DNA reads TGTGCCAGCAGCGACCCACTAGCGGGAGGCCCATACTCCTACAATGAGCAGTTCTTC. Its protein product is CASSDPLAGGPYSYNEQFF.

The chain recombines TRBV2 with TRBJ2-7; TRBD2 matches at 7 bases. This CDR3 spans 12 amino acids. Germline assignment: CDR1 SNHLY and CDR2 FYNNEI. V shed 8 bases, J shed 1 base, and the junction held 2 bases outside the gene matches. The CDR3 loop is CASLAGSYEQYF. The CDR3 coding sequence is TGTGCCAGCTTAGCGGGTTCCTACGAGCAGTACTTC.

This chain uses TRBV10-3 with TRBJ1-4; tentative D call: TRBD1 (6 bases). Germline CDR1 and CDR2: ENHRY and SYGVKD. V was clipped by 3 bases and J by 5 bases, with 10 bases between them. The CDR3 runs to 14 residues. The CDR3 is CAISELGGNEKLFF. The DNA for the CDR3 is TGTGCCATCAGTGAATTAGGGGGAAATGAAAAACTGTTTTTT.

The rearrangement uses TRBV11-2 and TRBJ1-2; 10 nucleotides line up with TRBD1. Germline V gene data show CDR1 as SGHAT and CDR2 as FQNNGV. The CDR3 loop spans 15 amino acids. The V gene end was trimmed by 3 bases and the J gene end by 1 base; junction bases not matched to a gene: 2. CDR3: CASSLTGGNNYGYTF. The CDR3 coding sequence is TGTGCCAGCAGCTTGACAGGGGGCAATAACTATGGCTACACCTTC. The variable domain in full, with the rest retrieved from reference TRBV11-2 and TRBJ1-2, is EAGVAQSPRYKIIEKRQSVAFWCNPISGHATLYWYQQILGQGPKLLIQFQNNGVVDDSQLPKDRFSAERLKGVDSTLKIQPAKLEDSAVYLCASSLTGGNNYGYTFGSGTRLTVV.

The chain combines TRBV28 with TRBJ2-7; D is uncertain. The V end lost 4 bases, the J end lost 3 bases, and 4 bases lay between the germline ends. The CDR3 length is 11 residues. The germline V gene has CDR1 MDHEN and CDR2 SYDVKM. CDR3: CASSWYYEQYF. CDR3 nucleotides: TGTGCCAGCAGTTGGTACTACGAGCAGTACTTC.

This chain links TRBV25-1 with TRBJ1-1; a possible D gene is TRBD1 (5 bases). CDR3 length: 11 amino acids. Germline V gene lookup returns CDR1 MGHDK and CDR2 SYGVNS. Trimming shortened V by 10 bases and J by 8 bases, and 14 bases separated the two germline ends. DNA for the CDR3: TGTGCCATCGATCTTGAGGGGGAAGCTTTCTTT. It yields the protein CAIDLEGEAFF.

The J gene is TRBJ2-7, the V gene TRBV5-5; D is perhaps TRBD2 (7 bases). CDR1 and CDR2 from the germline V gene are SGHKS and YYEKEE (reference sequence). The CDR3 is 15 amino acids. Trimming removed 0 bases at V and 4 bases at J, with 14 bases between. The CDR3 loop is CASSLVPGGQYEQYF. The CDR3 bases are TGTGCCAGCAGCTTGGTGCCCGGGGGGCAGTACGAGCAGTACTTC.

The CDR3 sequence: CASSSSTGAQETQYF. The CDR3 DNA sequence: TGTGCCAGCAGCTCCTCGACAGGAGCCCAAGAGACCCAGTACTTC. The gene calls are TRBV7-8 and TRBJ2-5; maybe TRBD1 (6 bases). In germline, CDR1 is SGHVS, CDR2 FQNEAQ. V was trimmed by 4 bases and J by 1 base, leaving 13 bases between them. This CDR3 is built from 15 residues.

The chain links TRBV7-9 to TRBJ1-1; D gene ambiguous. This CDR3 region has 15 residues. Germline assignment: CDR1 SEHNR and CDR2 FQNEAQ (reference sequence). V was clipped by 1 base and J by 3 bases, with 12 bases between them. CDR3 sequence reads: CASSLEGGWDTEAFF. In DNA, the CDR3 is TGTGCCAGCAGCTTAGAGGGCGGTTGGGACACTGAAGCTTTCTTT.

The V call is TRBV4-1, the J call TRBJ1-5; D perhaps matches TRBD1 (6 bases). The germline gives CDR1 MGHRA, CDR2 YSYEKL. V was clipped by 1 base and J by 3 bases, with 13 bases between them. The CDR3 runs to 16 residues. As DNA, the CDR3 is TGCGCCAGCAGCCAAGGTGGCAGGGGTTTCAATCAGCCCCAGCATTTT. Amino acid sequence: CASSQGGRGFNQPQHF.

The chain is built from TRBV29-1 and TRBJ2-7; 7 positions match TRBD2. The CDR3 covers 21 residues. Germline values: CDR1 SQVTM, CDR2 ANQGSEA. V dropped 8 bases and J dropped 2; count of bases not matched to a gene: 33. The CDR3 protein is CSSGWVLTGAPLAVITYEQYF. The CDR3, as DNA: TGCAGCTCTGGTTGGGTGCTGACGGGAGCCCCCCTAGCGGTAATCACCTACGAGCAGTACTTC.

The chain joins TRBV19 to TRBJ2-7, with 7 bases aligning to TRBD2. In germline, CDR1 is LNHDA, CDR2 SQIVND (reference sequence). Trimming removed 7 bases from V and 3 bases from J; junction bases left unmatched: 3. The CDR3 contains 12 residues. CDR3 bases: TGTGCCAGTATGGCGGGGGACTACGAGCAGTACTTC. This gives the protein CASMAGDYEQYF.

V is TRBV13 and J is TRBJ2-3, with 10 bases matching TRBD2. V lost 6 bases and J lost 5; bases outside the gene matches: 11. The germline V gene has CDR1 PRHDT and CDR2 FYEKMQ (reference sequence). The CDR3 spans 16 residues. The CDR3 loop is CASSGEGTSAGDTQYF. The CDR3, as DNA: TGTGCCAGCAGTGGAGAGGGGACTAGCGCGGGAGATACGCAGTATTTT.

This sequence joins TRBV7-9 and TRBJ1-2, with a tentative D call TRBD1 (6 bases). Germline CDR1 is SEHNR and CDR2 is FQNEAQ (reference sequence). V gave up 2 bases and J gave up 5 bases, with 18 bases separating them. This CDR3 region has 16 residues. Written as DNA, the CDR3 is TGTGCCAGCAGCTTATCCTCGATGGACAGACTTTATGGCTACACCTTC. It yields the protein CASSLSSMDRLYGYTF.